The entry that follows covers one T cell receptor beta chain sequence. These data come from a study of blood T cell repertoires in COVID-19. Study information: Donors in the United States, Italy and Spain gave samples during acute or convalescent COVID-19. PBMCs, B-cell-depleted T cells, or T cells provided the cDNA or gDNA that made up the material.

Profiling relied on immunoSEQ multiplex PCR, and the TCRdb table lists in-frame clones only, not all of them. The sample holds some 180,000 clones, 85% to 90% seen once. Germline V gene data show CDR1 as MDHEN and CDR2 as SYDVKM. Trimming shortened V by 6 bases and J by 2 bases, and 9 bases separated the two germline ends. The CDR3 spans 13 residues. The rearrangement joins TRBV28 to TRBJ2-3; D gene uncertain. The clonotype originates from a woman aged 55-75 years with acute or convalescent COVID-19. Sequencing used peripheral blood. The CDR3 DNA follows: TGTGCCAGCAGGGGCTTAACCACAGATACGCAGTATTTT. Its translation: CASRGLTTDTQYF.